The present TCR beta chain was sequenced within a study of shared clonotypes between healthy human individuals (dated by TCRdb to the early 2020s). As for the study more broadly: A few men and two women, aged 18 to 49 years, made up the cohort. Per donor, three plates each were used for CD4 naive and CD4 memory, two for CD8 naive, and one for CD8 memory. To estimate repertoire size and how much clonotype sharing occurs between individuals, the study deeply sequenced the blood TCR repertoires of about 5 healthy adults. Libraries were prepared and TCR repertoires were sequenced by different laboratories using diverse techniques, in order to increase sequencing depth and limit assay-specific biases. Between about 0.9 and 8.9 billion PBMCs per donor were obtained by leukapheresis. The full study reports these points: Compared with non-shared clonotypes, clonotypes shared by all four sorted-subset donors had higher generation probabilities. Even with the large sequencing depth, rarefaction of the sorted-subset datasets indicated that sequencing was incomplete. Sampling was limited to blood, and TCR repertoires in tissue likely differ from TCR repertoires in blood. Pairwise subsampling indicated that sequencing depth was expected to affect the degree of clonotype sharing among donors. When a handful of donors were compared, the shared fraction of clonotypes was around 5.1% for naive CD4, approximately 3.3% for naive CD8, 2% to 2.5% for memory CD4, and roughly 0.4% for memory CD8. Because the study included only a small number of donors, the genetic and exposure-history diversity represented was limited. Estimated clonotype richness was generally larger for naive than for memory subsets.

The CDR3 goes from the cysteine to the phenylalanine over 14 residues. The retained sequence is limited to the CDR3, 42 bases, with the frame set at the first base. CDR1 and CDR2 (KGHSH, LQKENI) derive from the germline V gene. Compared with germline, V lacks 3 bases and J lacks 5 bases; bases without a gene match: 2. About this clone: The antigen it recognizes is unknown. Within one base of it there is no much larger clone, and no base qualities were kept. This specimen includes other DNA sequences encoding the same CDR3.

Using the deep immunoSEQ assay, TCR CDR3 regions were amplified from genomic DNA by multiplex PCR. Extracted genomic DNA from each cell subset was distributed evenly across all wells of several immunoSEQ 96-well plates, and each plate was treated as a replicate. For sorted subsets, roughly 200 ng of genomic DNA, equivalent to about 30,000 T cell genomes, went into each replicate PCR. The purified libraries were quantified using a Qubit 3.0 fluorometer, sized with a Bioanalyzer 2100, and then quantified again using the KAPA Library Quantification kit. Each immunoSEQ 96-well plate was sequenced on its own single-read 150-cycle Illumina NextSeq 550 flow cell. The paper's data handling went like this. The immunoSEQ output contained only junctional sequences without quality scores, so filtering could not match that applied to full-length reads. To assign V/J genes and CDR3, sequences were annotated using PyIR, a Python wrapper for IgBLAST v1.9, with IMGT germline references. Reads with weak V/J assignments (E-value above 1e-6), missing CDR3, stop codons, out-of-frame junctions, or ambiguous translated residues were removed. V3J clonotypes were defined by identical inferred V gene, J gene, and CDR3 amino acid sequence. The percentage overlap between two repertoires was calculated by dividing the number of shared unique clonotypes by the size of the smaller repertoire. Repertoire richness was assessed with RTK rarefaction, the Chao1 estimator, and Recon v2.1 estimates of unobserved clonotypes. OLGA was used to compute generation probabilities for all TCRbeta clonotypes that the gDNA method yielded from several donors. As stored in TCRdb, this immuneACCESS dataset retains in-frame rearrangements with V and J assigned. A fraction of the clones does not appear; measured against another copy, unresolved V genes explain less than half of the discrepancy, and the remainder lacks a known reason. The V and J calls and the clone size are those of that table, but D and trimming were determined from the DNA. This sample holds 2.3 million or so clones; over 90% were observed only once. In total, the top ten clones hold 0.35% to 0.45% of the sample.

The donors were healthy, HIV-negative adults with no recently reported acute infections or vaccinations. Every donor was a Caucasian adult residing in Nashville, Tennessee, USA. Magnetic negative selection was used to enrich CD4+ T cells, after which naive cells were positively selected on CD45RA and the negative fraction became the memory subset. Blood was obtained by leukapheresis, after which PBMCs were separated by Ficoll-Histopaque density gradient centrifugation and cryopreserved in liquid nitrogen vapor phase. Analytical flow cytometry was used to check the purity and quantity of every magnetically sorted T cell population. From each sorted fraction, genomic DNA was isolated and quantified by UV absorbance on a Nanodrop 2000c.

Sequenced material: naive CD4+ T cells from PBMCs. This specimen's cell subset or site label, per the study, means: CD45RA+ positively selected. The chain was built from TRBV18 and TRBJ2-2; 8 bases in between match TRBD1. This receptor was obtained from a man aged 18 to 30 in good health. Some clones in this sample may be carry-over from other donors' samples. This receptor has the CDR3 CASSPTGATGELFF. The nucleotides read TGTGCCAGCTCACCGACAGGGGCAACCGGGGAGCTGTTTTTT.